This passage covers 3 T cell receptor beta chains from one sample sequenced in a study of blood T cell repertoires in COVID-19. Assay: immunoSEQ multiplex PCR; the TCRdb copy retains only in-frame clones and omits some. The repertoire holds 200,000 to 250,000 clones, under 90% seen once, with about 5.1% in the top ten. Sequenced: peripheral blood. The receptor source for this set is an older woman who had recovered from COVID-19.

V gene TRBV5-1 combines with J gene TRBJ2-2, with TRBD2 matching 10 bases. The germline V gene has CDR1 SGHRS and CDR2 YFSETQ. This CDR3 has 17 amino acids. The V segment lost 2 bases and the J segment 4 bases; nucleotides outside the gene matches: 8. The DNA for the CDR3 is TGCGCCAGCAGCTTTGTAGCTAGCGGGGGTGCCACCGGGGAGCTGTTTTTT. Its translation is CASSFVASGGATGELFF.

The chain couples TRBV4-2 to TRBJ2-1; 7 positions match TRBD1. This CDR3 comprises 15 residues. CDR1 and CDR2 (germline): LGHNA, YNFKEQ. Trimming cost V 5 bases and J 0 bases; bases outside gene matches: 4. The DNA for the CDR3 is TGTGCCAGCAGCGAGGGGACAGACTCCTACAATGAGCAGTTCTTC. This gives the protein CASSEGTDSYNEQFF.

This clone was observed a single time. The V and J genes are TRBV27 and TRBJ1-2; the D gene is possibly TRBD1 (5 bases). Between the trimmed V and J ends, which lost 1 base and 2 bases, there was a span of 11 bases. CDR3 length: 15 residues. The germline CDR1 and CDR2 sequences are MNHEY and SMNVEV (reference sequence). The DNA of the CDR3 is TGTGCCAGCAGTTTATACGGGGGTCCGAACTATGGCTACACCTTC. It encodes CASSLYGGPNYGYTF.